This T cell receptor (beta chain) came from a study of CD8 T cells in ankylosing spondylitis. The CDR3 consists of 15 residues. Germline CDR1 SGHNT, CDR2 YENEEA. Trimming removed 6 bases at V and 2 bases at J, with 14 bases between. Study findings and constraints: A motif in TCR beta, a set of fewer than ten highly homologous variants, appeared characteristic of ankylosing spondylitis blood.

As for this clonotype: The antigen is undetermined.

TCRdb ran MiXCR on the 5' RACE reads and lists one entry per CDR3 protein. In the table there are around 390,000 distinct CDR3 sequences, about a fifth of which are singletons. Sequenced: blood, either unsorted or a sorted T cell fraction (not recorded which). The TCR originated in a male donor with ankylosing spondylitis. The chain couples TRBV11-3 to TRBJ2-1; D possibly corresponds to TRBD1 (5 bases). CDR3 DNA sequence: TGTGCCAGCAGTCCAAGGGGCGGAGCCTACAATGAGCAGTTCTTC. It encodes CASSPRGGAYNEQFF.